This TCR beta chain was observed in a study of T cell repertoires in cytomegalovirus infection. Study summary: Both a matching HLA type and CMV infection were indicated by public TCR beta signatures.

A word on this clonotype: The target antigen is unknown.

Study results and limitations: The cumulative frequency of public TCR beta families identified carriers of CMV plus the relevant HLA. Ex vivo responses were dominated by HLA-C-restricted CMV-specific TCR beta clonotypes.

Via MiXCR, TCRdb re-called the reads, giving one row per CDR3 protein. The data contain about 260,000 distinct CDR3 sequences, around 15% of them singletons. Germline V CDR1 and CDR2: SEHNR, FQNEAQ (reference sequence). Trimming took 7 bases from V and 9 from J; bases not matched to a gene: 8. The CDR3 spans 13 residues. This receptor was identified in a human donor in good health (CMV status not recorded). Some clones in this sample may be carry-over from other donors' samples. The chain couples TRBV7-9 to TRBJ2-1; 8 nucleotides match TRBD2. The sample taken for sequencing was PBMCs. The CDR3 loop is CASTGGEEFEQFF. In DNA, the CDR3 is TGTGCCAGCACCGGGGGGGAGGAATTTGAGCAGTTCTTC.